This T cell receptor (beta chain) comes out of a study of T cell responses to AZD1222 COVID-19 vaccine. Study results and limitations: Spike-specific TCR breadth and depth both grew after two AZD1222 doses.

The table came from immunoSEQ multiplex PCR; TCRdb's copy has only in-frame clones and leaves some out. Among over 100,000 clones listed, around 94% were seen once. Comments on this clone: Its antigen is not identified.

The sample in question was peripheral blood, obtained on day 0 of AZD1222 vaccination. The sequence was obtained from an adult in good health.

The CDR3 DNA sequence: TGTGCCAGCCGGGACAGCTCTAGCACAGATACGCAGTATTTT. Protein product: CASRDSSSTDTQYF. The genes are TRBV10-3 and TRBJ2-3; 7 bases align to TRBD1. The CDR3 spans 14 residues. Losses at the gene ends were 10 bases for V and 0 bases for J; bases not matched to a gene: 7. Germline V gives CDR1 ENHRY, CDR2 SYGVKD.